The rows below give T cell receptor beta chains drawn from one sample of a study of control samples from healthy donors and cancer patients. The table came from immunoSEQ multiplex PCR; TCRdb's copy has only in-frame clones and leaves some out. The repertoire consists of 150,000 to 200,000 clones, with 90% occurring once and the leading ten covering 1.2% to 1.5%. Sequencing was carried out using blood. The receptors shown here come from a woman aged 50 to 60 in good health. CDR3s include the opening cysteine and the closing phenylalanine or tryptophan. Each record gives: J gene, V gene, D gene, CDR3 protein. A D gene is named only where the DNA matches it firmly.

>TRBJ2-1|TRBV14|-
CASSHFGREYNEQFF
>TRBJ2-7|TRBV2|TRBD2
CASGRTSGTYEQYF
>TRBJ2-2|TRBV4-2|-
CASSQDSDGELFF
>TRBJ2-7|TRBV20-1|-
CSASPSQRRTYEQYF
>TRBJ2-1|TRBV19|TRBD1
CASSIEGAGVYNEQFF
>TRBJ2-7|TRBV9|-
CASSVAEDEQYF
>TRBJ2-7|TRBV15|TRBD1
CATAPGTGGMQYF
>TRBJ2-6|TRBV28|-
CASSLAPPGANVLTF
>TRBJ1-4|TRBV7-9|-
CASSSWSTNEKLFF
>TRBJ2-2|TRBV10-3|-
CAMRSEGTHGELFF
>TRBJ1-3|TRBV6-4|-
CAISPRQGANSGNTIYF
>TRBJ2-3|TRBV4-2|TRBD2
CASSQVSLAGADTQYF
>TRBJ1-2|TRBV7-2|TRBD1
CASSQGASSGGYTF
>TRBJ1-1|TRBV6-5|-
CASWPPKNTEAFF
>TRBJ2-1|TRBV9|TRBD1
CASSPWDRGDEQFF
>TRBJ2-3|TRBV9|-
CASSEHPRDTDTQYF
>TRBJ1-4|TRBV18|TRBD1
CASSPGTGNEKLFF
>TRBJ1-6|TRBV24-1|TRBD1
CATSDHRGPSNSPLHF
>TRBJ2-5|TRBV6-5|TRBD2
CASRGGRETQYF
>TRBJ2-2|TRBV7-3|-
CASSPEGRGVTGELFF
>TRBJ2-7|TRBV12-3/TRBV12-4|-
CASSFGLYEQYF
>TRBJ1-1|TRBV7-2|TRBD1
CASSFDRDTEAFF
>TRBJ2-1|TRBV6-2/TRBV6-3|-
CASSYSRQGMEQFF
>TRBJ1-1|TRBV5-5|-
CASQTGVINTEAFF
>TRBJ1-1|TRBV29-1|-
CSAPLWDGYTEAFF
>TRBJ2-7|TRBV7-2|-
CASSLTRTVSSYEQYF
>TRBJ1-5|TRBV19|-
CASKFGNQPQHF
>TRBJ1-1|TRBV7-6|-
CASSLEGLAEAFF
>TRBJ2-7|TRBV28|-
CASSLEGGGGEQYF
>TRBJ2-5|TRBV6-2/TRBV6-3|-
CASSYQVTQYF
>TRBJ1-6|TRBV10-3|TRBD1
CAIRDRAFNSPLHF
>TRBJ1-2|TRBV28|-
CASSRDYGYTF
>TRBJ1-2|TRBV28|TRBD1
CASSPTTGGRGYTF
>TRBJ1-2|TRBV19|-
CASSIGRNYGYTF
>TRBJ1-5|TRBV13|-
CASSLGLLNQPQHF
>TRBJ1-3|TRBV9|-
CASSVQYSGNTIYF
>TRBJ2-5|TRBV7-2|-
CASSSKGGETQYF
>TRBJ1-6|TRBV6-5|TRBD1
CASSGQGNSPLHF
>TRBJ1-2|TRBV11-2|-
CASSVSRANYGYTF
>TRBJ2-5|TRBV3-1/TRBV3-2|TRBD1
CASSQVLRDRGGETQYF
>TRBJ1-5|TRBV18|-
CASSPSGLGNQPQHF
>TRBJ1-2|TRBV18|TRBD1
CASSPGTGGDYGYTF
>TRBJ2-7|TRBV7-9|TRBD1
CASAQGADPYEQYF
>TRBJ1-6|TRBV5-1|-
CASSTGGRSNSPLHF
>TRBJ1-1|TRBV6-5|-
CASSYQGNTEAFF
>TRBJ2-1|TRBV6-5|-
CASSFRGIGTMNEQFF
>TRBJ1-5|TRBV6-5|TRBD1
CASSKTGGYGQPQHF
>TRBJ1-1|TRBV5-4|-
CASSLGGGTEAFF
>TRBJ2-1|TRBV18|TRBD1
CASSPSDRGNEQFF
>TRBJ1-6|TRBV7-2|-
CASSLGSSGHSPLHF
>TRBJ1-1|TRBV19|-
CASSIGLGTEAFF
>TRBJ2-3|TRBV5-4|TRBD2
CASSLAVGLAGGGDTQYF
>TRBJ2-6|TRBV7-3|-
CASSPISGTSGANVLTF
>TRBJ2-7|TRBV7-6|TRBD1
CASSRGQGQEEQYF